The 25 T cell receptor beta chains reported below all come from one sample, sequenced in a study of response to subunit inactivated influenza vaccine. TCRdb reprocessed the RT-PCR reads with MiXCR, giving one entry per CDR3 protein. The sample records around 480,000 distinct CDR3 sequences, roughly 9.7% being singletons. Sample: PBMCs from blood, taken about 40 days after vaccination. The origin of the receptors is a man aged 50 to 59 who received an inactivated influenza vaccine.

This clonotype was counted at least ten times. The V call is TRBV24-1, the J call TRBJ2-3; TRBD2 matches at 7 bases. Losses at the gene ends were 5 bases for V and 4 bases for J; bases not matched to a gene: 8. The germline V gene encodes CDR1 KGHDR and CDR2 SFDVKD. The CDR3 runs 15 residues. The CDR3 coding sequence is TGTGCCACCAGTGCCCGAGGGAGGGGCGCAGATACGCAGTATTTT. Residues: CATSARGRGADTQYF.

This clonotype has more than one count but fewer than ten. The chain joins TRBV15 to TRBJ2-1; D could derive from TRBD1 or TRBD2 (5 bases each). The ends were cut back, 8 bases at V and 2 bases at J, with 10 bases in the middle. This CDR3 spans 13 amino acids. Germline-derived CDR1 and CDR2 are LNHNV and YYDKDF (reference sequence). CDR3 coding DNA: TGTGCCACCCAGGGACGGACCTACAATGAGCAGTTCTTC. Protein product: CATQGRTYNEQFF.

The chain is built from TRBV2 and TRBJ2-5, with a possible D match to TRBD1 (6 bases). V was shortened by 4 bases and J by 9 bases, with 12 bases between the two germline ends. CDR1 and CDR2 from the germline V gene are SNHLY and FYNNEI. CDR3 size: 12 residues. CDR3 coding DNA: TGTGCCAGCAGTGCACAGGGTTCGGCCCAGTACTTC. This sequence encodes CASSAQGSAQYF.

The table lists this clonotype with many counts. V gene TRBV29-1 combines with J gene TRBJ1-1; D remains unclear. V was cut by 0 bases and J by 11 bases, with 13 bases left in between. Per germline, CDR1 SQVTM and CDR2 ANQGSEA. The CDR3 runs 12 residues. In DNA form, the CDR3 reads TGCAGCGTTGAAGAGTCCCCTCACGAGGCTTTCTTT. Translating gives CSVEESPHEAFF.

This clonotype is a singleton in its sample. CDR3 coding DNA: TGTGCCAGCAGTTCAGCCGGGACGGCGGAAAATGAGCAGTTCTTC. Protein product: CASSSAGTAENEQFF. The chain has TRBV28 and TRBJ2-1; either TRBD1 or TRBD2 may supply D (5 bases each). CDR3 length: 15 residues. V was clipped by 4 bases and J by 7 bases, with 17 bases between them. Germline-derived CDR1 and CDR2 are MDHEN and SYDVKM.

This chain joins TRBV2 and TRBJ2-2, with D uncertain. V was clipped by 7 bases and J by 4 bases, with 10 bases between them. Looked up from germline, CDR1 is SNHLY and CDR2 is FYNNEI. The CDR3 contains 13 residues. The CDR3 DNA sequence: TGTGCCAGCAAAGCCCTTCCCACCGGGGAGCTGTTTTTT. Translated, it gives CASKALPTGELFF.

In DNA, the CDR3 is TGTGCCAGCAGTTACGGGGTAAGGTTAGGCGAGCAGTACTTC. It encodes CASSYGVRLGEQYF. This chain links TRBV6-2 or TRBV6-3 with TRBJ2-7; unclear D gene. The V gene lost 2 bases and the J gene lost 6 bases, with 14 bases spanning the gap. This CDR3 is 14 amino acids long. Germline V gene sequence: CDR1 MNHEY, CDR2 SVGEGT.

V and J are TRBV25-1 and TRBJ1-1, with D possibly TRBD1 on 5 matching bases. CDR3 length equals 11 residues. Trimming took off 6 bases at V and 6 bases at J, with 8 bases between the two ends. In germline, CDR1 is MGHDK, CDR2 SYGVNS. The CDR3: CASRLGAEAFF. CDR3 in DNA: TGTGCCAGCAGACTAGGGGCTGAAGCTTTCTTT.

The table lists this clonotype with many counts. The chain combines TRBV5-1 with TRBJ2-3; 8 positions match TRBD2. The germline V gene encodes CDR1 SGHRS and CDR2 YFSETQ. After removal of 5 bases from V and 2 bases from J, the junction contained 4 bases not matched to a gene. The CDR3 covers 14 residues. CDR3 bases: TGCGCCAGCAGTCCAGCGGGAGACACAGATACGCAGTATTTT. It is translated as CASSPAGDTDTQYF.

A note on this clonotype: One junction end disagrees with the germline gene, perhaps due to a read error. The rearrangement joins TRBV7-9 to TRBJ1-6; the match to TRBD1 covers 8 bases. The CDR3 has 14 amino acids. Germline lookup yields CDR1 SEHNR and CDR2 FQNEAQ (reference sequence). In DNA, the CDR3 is TGTGCCACCAGCGCAGGGGGCTCTAATTCACCCCTCCACTTT. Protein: CATSAGGSNSPLHF. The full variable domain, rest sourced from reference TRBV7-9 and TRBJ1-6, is DTGVSQNPRHKITKRGQNVTFRCDPISEHNRLYWYRQTLGQGPEFLTYFQNEAQLEKSRLLSDRFSAERPKGSFSTLEIQRTEQGDSAMYLCATSAGGSNSPLHFGNGTRLTVT.

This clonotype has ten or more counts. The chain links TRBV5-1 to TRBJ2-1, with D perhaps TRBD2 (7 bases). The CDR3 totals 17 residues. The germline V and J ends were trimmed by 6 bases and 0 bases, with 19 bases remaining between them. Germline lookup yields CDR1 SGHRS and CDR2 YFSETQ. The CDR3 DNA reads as TGCGCCAGCAACCTCGGGGGGAGGGGGAGCTCCTACAATGAGCAGTTCTTC. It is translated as CASNLGGRGSSYNEQFF.

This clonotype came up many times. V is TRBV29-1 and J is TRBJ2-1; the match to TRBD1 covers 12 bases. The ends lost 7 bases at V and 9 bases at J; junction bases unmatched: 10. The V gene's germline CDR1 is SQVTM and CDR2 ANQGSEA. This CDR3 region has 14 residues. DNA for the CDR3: TGCAGCGGAAAGACCGGGACAGGGGGCGGTGAGCAGTTCTTC. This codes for CSGKTGTGGGEQFF.

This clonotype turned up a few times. The CDR3 region is CSARIWGQSYEQYF. The CDR3 bases are TGCAGTGCTAGAATTTGGGGGCAATCCTACGAGCAGTACTTC. The chain combines TRBV20-1 with TRBJ2-7; the D gene is possibly TRBD1 (6 bases). Germline CDR1 and CDR2: DFQATT and SNEGSKA (reference sequence). The CDR3 loop spans 14 amino acids. The V gene lost 2 bases and the J gene lost 1 base, with 12 bases spanning the gap.

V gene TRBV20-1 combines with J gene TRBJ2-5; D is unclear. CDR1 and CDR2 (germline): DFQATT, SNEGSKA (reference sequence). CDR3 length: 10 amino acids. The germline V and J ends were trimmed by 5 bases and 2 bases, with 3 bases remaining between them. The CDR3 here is CSAEQETQYF. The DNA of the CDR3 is TGCAGTGCTGAGCAAGAGACCCAGTACTTC.

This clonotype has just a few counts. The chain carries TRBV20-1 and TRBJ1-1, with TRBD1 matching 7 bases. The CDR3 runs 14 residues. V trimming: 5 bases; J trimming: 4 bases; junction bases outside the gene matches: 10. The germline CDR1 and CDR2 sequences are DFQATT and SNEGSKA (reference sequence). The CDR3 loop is CSASTGYAGTEAFF. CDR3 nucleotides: TGCAGTGCTTCGACAGGGTACGCGGGCACTGAAGCTTTCTTT.

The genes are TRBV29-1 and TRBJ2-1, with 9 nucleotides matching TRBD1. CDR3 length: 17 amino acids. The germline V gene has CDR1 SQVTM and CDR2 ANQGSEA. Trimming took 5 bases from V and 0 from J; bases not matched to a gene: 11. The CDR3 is CSVPGQGFFSSYNEQFF. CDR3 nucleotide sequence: TGCAGCGTTCCGGGACAGGGATTTTTTAGCTCCTACAATGAGCAGTTCTTC.

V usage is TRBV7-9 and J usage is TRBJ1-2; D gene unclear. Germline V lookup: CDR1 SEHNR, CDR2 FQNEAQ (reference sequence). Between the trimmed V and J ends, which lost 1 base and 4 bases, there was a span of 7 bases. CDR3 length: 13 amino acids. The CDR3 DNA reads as TGTGCCAGCAGCTTAGGGAATTCCTATGGCTACACCTTC. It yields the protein CASSLGNSYGYTF.

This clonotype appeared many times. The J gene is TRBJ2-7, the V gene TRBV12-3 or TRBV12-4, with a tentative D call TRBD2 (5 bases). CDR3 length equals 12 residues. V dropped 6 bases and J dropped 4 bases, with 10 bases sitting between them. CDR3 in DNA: TGTGCCAGCAGCCCGGACTTGTACGAGCAGTACTTC. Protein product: CASSPDLYEQYF.

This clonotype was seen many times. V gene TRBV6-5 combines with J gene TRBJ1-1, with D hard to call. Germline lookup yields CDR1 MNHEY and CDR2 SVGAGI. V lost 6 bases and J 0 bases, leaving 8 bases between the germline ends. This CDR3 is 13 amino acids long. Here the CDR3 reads CASSRTLNTEAFF. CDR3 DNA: TGTGCCAGCAGCCGTACACTGAACACTGAAGCTTTCTTT.

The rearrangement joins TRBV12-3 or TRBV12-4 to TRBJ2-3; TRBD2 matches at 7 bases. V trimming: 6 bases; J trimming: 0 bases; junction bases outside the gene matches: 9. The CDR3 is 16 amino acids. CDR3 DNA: TGTGCCAGCAGCCCCGGGGCGCGGGGGAGCACAGATACGCAGTATTTT. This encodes CASSPGARGSTDTQYF.

The CDR3 nucleotides read TGTGCCAGCAGCTTCATATCGGCTTCGTCTAACTATGGCTACACCTTC. Translated: CASSFISASSNYGYTF. J is TRBJ1-2 and V is TRBV7-9; D is unresolved. The CDR3 is 16 amino acids. Trimming took 3 bases from V and 0 from J, leaving 14 bases between them. The germline V gene has CDR1 SEHNR and CDR2 FQNEAQ (reference sequence).

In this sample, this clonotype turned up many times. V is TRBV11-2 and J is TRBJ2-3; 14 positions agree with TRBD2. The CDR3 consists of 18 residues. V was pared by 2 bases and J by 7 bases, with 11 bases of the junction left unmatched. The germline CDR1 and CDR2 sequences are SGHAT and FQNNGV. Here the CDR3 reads CASSLRTRGLAGENTQYF. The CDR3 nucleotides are TGTGCCAGCAGCTTACGAACGAGGGGACTAGCGGGAGAGAATACGCAGTATTTT.

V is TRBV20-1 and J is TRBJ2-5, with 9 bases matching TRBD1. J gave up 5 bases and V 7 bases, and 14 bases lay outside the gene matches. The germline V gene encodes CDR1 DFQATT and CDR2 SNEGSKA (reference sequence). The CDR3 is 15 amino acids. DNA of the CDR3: TGCAGTGTCAAGTCCCGGGACAGGGTCCGGGAGACCCAGTACTTC. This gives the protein CSVKSRDRVRETQYF.

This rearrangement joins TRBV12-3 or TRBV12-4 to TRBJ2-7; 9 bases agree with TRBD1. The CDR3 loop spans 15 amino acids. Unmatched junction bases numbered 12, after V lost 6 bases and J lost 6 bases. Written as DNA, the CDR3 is TGTGCCAGCAGCCAAGGCCGGGACAGGGTGTTCGAGCAGTACTTC. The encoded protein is CASSQGRDRVFEQYF.

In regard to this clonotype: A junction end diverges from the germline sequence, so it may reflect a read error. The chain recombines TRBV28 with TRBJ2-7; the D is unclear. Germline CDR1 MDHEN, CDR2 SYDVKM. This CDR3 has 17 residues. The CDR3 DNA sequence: TGTGCCAGCAGTCCCATTTCTCTTATCCCCGAGATCTACAAGCAGTACTTC. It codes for CASSPISLIPEIYKQYF.